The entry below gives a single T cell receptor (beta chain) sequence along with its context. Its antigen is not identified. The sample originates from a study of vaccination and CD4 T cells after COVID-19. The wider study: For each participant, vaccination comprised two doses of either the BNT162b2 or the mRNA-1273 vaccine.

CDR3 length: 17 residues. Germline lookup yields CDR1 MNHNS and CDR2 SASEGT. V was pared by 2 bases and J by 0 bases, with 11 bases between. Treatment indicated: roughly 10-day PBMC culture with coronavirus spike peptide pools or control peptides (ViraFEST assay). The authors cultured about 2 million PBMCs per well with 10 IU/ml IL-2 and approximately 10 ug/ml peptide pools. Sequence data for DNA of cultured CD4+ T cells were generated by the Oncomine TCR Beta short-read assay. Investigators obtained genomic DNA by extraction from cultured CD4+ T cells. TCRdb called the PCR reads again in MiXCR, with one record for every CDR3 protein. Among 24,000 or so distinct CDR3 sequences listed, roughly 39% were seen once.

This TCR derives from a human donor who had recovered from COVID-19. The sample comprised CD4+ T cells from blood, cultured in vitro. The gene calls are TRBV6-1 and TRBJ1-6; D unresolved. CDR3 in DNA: TGTGCCAGCAGTGAAAATGGGTGGAGCTCCTATAATTCACCCCTCCACTTT. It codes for CASSENGWSSYNSPLHF.